Below are 23 T cell receptor beta chains sequenced from a single sample in a study of breast tumors, draining lymph nodes, adjacent tissues. Using its own MiXCR run on the multiplex PCR reads, TCRdb lists one record per CDR3 protein. The sample consists of around 290,000 distinct CDR3 sequences, roughly 31% of them appearing once. Breast cancer patients provided tissue from their axillary draining lymph nodes. Source material: axillary lymph node tissue. These receptors came from a female donor with breast cancer. Some clones in this sample may be carry-over from other donors' samples.

Turning to this clonotype: A junction end diverges from the germline sequence, so it may reflect a read error. The CDR3 reads CASSLSSYNERFF. CDR3 bases: TGTGCCAGCAGCCTCAGCTCCTACAATGAGCGGTTCTTC. This chain uses TRBV7-3 with TRBJ2-1, with no clear D. The CDR3 sequence is 13 residues long. CDR1 and CDR2 (germline): SGHTA, FQGTGA.

A remark on this clonotype: One end of the junction varies from germline; a read error may be responsible. The V gene is TRBV20-1, the J gene TRBJ2-1, with a tentative D call TRBD2 (5 bases). CDR1 is DFQATT and CDR2 is SNEGSKA in the germline V gene (reference sequence). This CDR3 comprises 11 residues. CDR3 amino acids: CSAARQREQSF. The CDR3 DNA reads as TGCAGTGCTGCGAGGCAGAGGGAGCAGTCCTTC.

This clonotype appeared many times. The chain links TRBV19 to TRBJ1-5; 7 bases line up with TRBD1. Germline V CDR1 and CDR2: LNHDA, SQIVND (reference sequence). The CDR3 consists of 15 residues. Trimming took 8 bases from V and 7 from J; bases not matched to a gene: 14. CDR3 loop: CASQILQGGNQPQHF. In DNA form, the CDR3 reads TGTGCCAGTCAAATCCTCCAGGGGGGGAACCAGCCCCAGCATTTT. Looking up the rest from reference TRBV19 and TRBJ1-5 gives the full variable domain: DGGITQSPKYLFRKEGQNVTLSCEQNLNHDAMYWYRQDPGQGLRLIYYSQIVNDFQKGDIAEGYSVSREKKESFPLTVTSAQKNPTAFYLCASQILQGGNQPQHFGDGTRLSIL.

This clonotype has ten or more counts. V gene TRBV5-1 combines with J gene TRBJ2-2; tentatively, D is TRBD2 (5 bases). Per germline, CDR1 SGHRS and CDR2 YFSETQ. CDR3 length: 16 amino acids. The V and J ends lost 3 bases and 1 base respectively, with 13 bases between them. The CDR3 sequence is CASSYLASMNTGELFF. In nucleotides, the CDR3 is TGCGCCAGCAGCTACTTAGCGTCTATGAACACCGGGGAGCTGTTTTTT.

As for this clonotype: It may be a read error: a sequence one base away is much more abundant. The V and J genes are TRBV6-6 and TRBJ2-7; 11 nucleotides agree with TRBD2. V dropped 5 bases and J dropped 6; count of bases not matched to a gene: 12. The CDR3 is 16 amino acids. Per the germline V gene, CDR1 is MNHNY and CDR2 is SVGAGI (reference sequence). CDR3 DNA sequence: TGTGCCAGCAGTGCCATAGGGGCTAGCGGGAGGCTCGAGCAGTACTTC. Protein sequence: CASSAIGASGRLEQYF.

The sample holds many counts of this clonotype. The missing conserved phenylalanine or tryptophan at the end of this CDR3 makes a read error likely. The DNA of the CDR3 is TGTGCCAGCAGTGAAGGGACAGTAAGGGTAAGACAGCCCCAGCATTCT. This codes for CASSEGTVRVRQPQHS. The chain recombines TRBV2 with TRBJ1-5, with D perhaps matching TRBD1 (6 bases). The germline gives CDR1 SNHLY, CDR2 FYNNEI. V was cut by 1 base and J by 7 bases, with 17 bases left in between. This CDR3 spans 16 amino acids.

Remarks on this clonotype: A much larger clone differs from this one at a single base, so this may be a read error. The V and J genes are TRBV6-2 or TRBV6-3 and TRBJ2-5; no reliable D call. The CDR3 is made up of 15 amino acids. Germline V gene lookup returns CDR1 MNHEY and CDR2 SVGEGT. V lost 1 base to trimming and J lost 7 bases, with 16 bases between them. CDR3 nucleotides: TGTGCCAGCAGTTACTGGTTGCAGGCCGAAGTGACCCAGTACTTC. Translation: CASSYWLQAEVTQYF.

This clonotype appeared many times. The chain recombines TRBV19 with TRBJ1-3, with unresolved D. V was trimmed by 1 base and J by 0 bases, leaving 7 bases between them. The germline V gene encodes CDR1 LNHDA and CDR2 SQIVND (reference sequence). The CDR3 is 15 amino acids. Here the CDR3 DNA reads TGTGCCAGTAGTATAGTGACGGTCTCTGGAAACACCATATATTTT. This codes for CASSIVTVSGNTIYF.

The chain carries TRBV20-1 and TRBJ1-5; no clear D gene. The CDR3 length is 11 residues. V shed 5 bases and J shed 11 bases, with 13 bases lying between them. Germline loops: CDR1 DFQATT, CDR2 SNEGSKA (reference sequence). Written as DNA, the CDR3 is TGCAGTGCTCGACGCGGCGGGACCCAGCATTTT. It yields the protein CSARRGGTQHF.

Turning to this clonotype: The conserved closing phenylalanine or tryptophan is absent in this CDR3, likely reflecting a read error. The genes are TRBV7-9 and TRBJ1-2; perhaps TRBD1 as D (6 bases). This CDR3 is 13 amino acids long. V dropped 3 bases and J dropped 8 bases, with 13 bases sitting between them. CDR1 SEHNR and CDR2 FQNEAQ come from the germline V gene (reference sequence). The CDR3 coding sequence is TGTGCCAGCAGCTTGGGGAGGGGGGACGGCTACACCCTC. This encodes CASSLGRGDGYTL.

This clonotype was counted only a few times. This rearrangement joins TRBV6-5 to TRBJ2-6, with TRBD1 as a possible D gene (6 bases). Germline values: CDR1 MNHEY, CDR2 SVGAGI. The CDR3 loop spans 16 amino acids. Trimming removed 6 bases at V and 0 bases at J, with 12 bases between. The CDR3 DNA follows: TGTGCCAGCAGACTCGACAGGCCCTCTGGGGCCAACGTCCTGACTTTC. It codes for CASRLDRPSGANVLTF.

The chain is built from TRBV5-6 and TRBJ1-2, with 7 bases aligning to TRBD1. After removal of 1 base from V and 8 bases from J, the junction contained 5 bases not matched to a gene. Looked up from germline, CDR1 is SGHDT and CDR2 is YYEEEE. CDR3 length: 13 amino acids. The CDR3 loop is CASSLWTGFGYTF. The CDR3 bases are TGTGCCAGCAGCTTGTGGACAGGCTTCGGCTACACCTTC. The full variable domain, in which reference TRBV5-6 and TRBJ1-2 provide the parts outside the CDR3, is DAGVTQSPTHLIKTRGQQVTLRCSPKSGHDTVSWYQQALGQGPQFIFQYYEEEERQRGNFPDRFSGHQFPNYSSELNVNALLLGDSALYLCASSLWTGFGYTFGSGTRLTVV.

This clonotype was detected ten times or more. The chain's CDR3 is CASSYLDTQYF. CDR3 nucleotide sequence: TGTGCCAGCAGTTACCTGGATACGCAGTATTTT. The J gene is TRBJ2-3, the V gene TRBV6-5; D not resolved. The germline V gene has CDR1 MNHEY and CDR2 SVGAGI. There are 11 residues in the CDR3. Trimming stripped 2 bases from V and 6 bases from J, with 3 bases between.

As concerns this clonotype: The conserved phenylalanine or tryptophan is not found at the CDR3 terminus, so this likely reflects a read error. The chain has TRBV9 and TRBJ1-2; TRBD1 is a possible D gene (6 bases). The V end was cut by 0 bases, the J end by 4 bases, with 13 bases between. CDR1 and CDR2 (germline): SGDLS, YYNGEE. The CDR3 covers 15 residues. CDR3 in DNA: TGTGCCAGCAGCGTAGAGGCAGGGGCCCTCTATGGCTACACCCCC. Protein product: CASSVEAGALYGYTP.

In its sample, this clonotype was seen many times. The genes are TRBV20-1 and TRBJ2-7; tentatively, D is TRBD2 (6 bases). The V end lost 0 bases, the J end lost 6 bases, and 21 bases lay between the germline ends. The germline V gene has CDR1 DFQATT and CDR2 SNEGSKA (reference sequence). This CDR3 has 16 residues. The CDR3 sequence is CSARDPPRIYGSEQYF. DNA for the CDR3: TGCAGTGCTAGAGACCCGCCCCGAATATACGGGAGCGAGCAGTACTTC.

A word on this clonotype: The conserved final phenylalanine or tryptophan is absent from the CDR3, which likely points to a read error. It is unclear where the CDR3 begins or ends on the DNA, so no DNA is shown, and the CDR3 is as TCRdb lists it. J is TRBJ2-2 and V is TRBV7-2; the table's D call, TRBD1, was not checked against the DNA. Germline V gene lookup returns CDR1 SGHTA and CDR2 FQGNSA. The CDR3 is 8 residues long, ends included. This chain's CDR3 is CASSFQWA.

Comments on this clonotype: The conserved phenylalanine or tryptophan is not found at the CDR3 terminus, so this likely reflects a read error. The chain is built from TRBV7-9 and TRBJ1-3, with no clear D. V lost 6 bases, J lost 3 bases, and 6 bases lay in between. Per the germline V gene, CDR1 is SEHNR and CDR2 is FQNEAQ (reference sequence). This CDR3 comprises 12 residues. CDR3 nucleotides: TGTGCCAGCAGTCTCAGTGGAAACACCATATATCTT. It codes for CASSLSGNTIYL.

This clonotype was picked up many times. V gene TRBV5-8 combines with J gene TRBJ1-2, with unresolved D. V lost 4 bases and J lost 8, with 12 bases in between. Per the germline V gene, CDR1 is SGHTS and CDR2 is YDEGEE. This CDR3 contains 12 residues. CDR3 loop: CASSPVGSGYTF. DNA for the CDR3: TGTGCCAGCAGCCCAGTAGGAAGCGGCTACACCTTC.

This clonotype was counted ten times or more. The chain combines TRBV6-6 with TRBJ2-5; D call uncertain. Germline values: CDR1 MNHNY, CDR2 SVGAGI (reference sequence). The V end lost 5 bases, the J end lost 3 bases, and 10 bases lay between the germline ends. This CDR3 has 13 residues. CDR3 bases: TGTGCCAGCAGTCGGACGCGAGAAGAGACCCAGTACTTC. Amino acid sequence: CASSRTREETQYF.

This clonotype was observed many times. The V call is TRBV19, the J call TRBJ2-7; D perhaps matches TRBD2 (6 bases). V shed 3 bases and J shed 4 bases, with 16 bases lying between them. Germline V gene lookup returns CDR1 LNHDA and CDR2 SQIVND (reference sequence). CDR3 length equals 15 residues. CDR3 nucleotide sequence: TGTGCCAGTAGTATTCTAGACAGTGCGGGGTACGAGCAGTACTTC. Amino acid sequence: CASSILDSAGYEQYF.

At least ten counts were recorded for this clonotype. The CDR3 is CATSDSDRPTDTQYF. CDR3 DNA: TGTGCCACCAGTGATTCTGACAGACCCACAGATACGCAGTATTTT. The chain is built from TRBV24-1 and TRBJ2-3; D possibly corresponds to TRBD1 (5 bases). Germline V gene lookup returns CDR1 KGHDR and CDR2 SFDVKD. V lost 2 bases and J lost 2, with 10 bases in between. This CDR3 spans 15 amino acids.

This clonotype was observed at least ten times. The chain employs TRBV30 and TRBJ2-1; 9 positions agree with TRBD2. V shed 1 base and J 11 bases; nucleotides not matched to a gene: 3. This CDR3 spans 12 amino acids. Germline V gene data show CDR1 as GTSNPN and CDR2 as SVGIG (reference sequence). The CDR3 coding sequence is TGTGCCTGGAGTGGGACTAGCGCTAAGCAGTTCTTC. Protein: CAWSGTSAKQFF.

This clonotype was recorded many times. The genes are TRBV12-3 or TRBV12-4 and TRBJ1-4, with D tentatively TRBD1 (6 bases). The CDR3 runs to 14 residues. The ends were cut back, 1 base at V and 7 bases at J, with 10 bases in the middle. CDR3 sequence reads: CASSLGTASEKLFF. CDR3 nucleotide sequence: TGTGCCAGCAGTTTAGGGACAGCCAGTGAAAAACTGTTTTTT.